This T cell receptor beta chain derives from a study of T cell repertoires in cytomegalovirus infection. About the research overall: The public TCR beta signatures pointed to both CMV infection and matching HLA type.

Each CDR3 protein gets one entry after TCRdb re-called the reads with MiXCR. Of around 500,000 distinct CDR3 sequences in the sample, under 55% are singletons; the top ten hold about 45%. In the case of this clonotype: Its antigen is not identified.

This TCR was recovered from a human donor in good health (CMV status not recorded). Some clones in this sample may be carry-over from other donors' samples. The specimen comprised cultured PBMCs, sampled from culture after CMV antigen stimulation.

The CDR3 DNA is TGTGCCAGCAGCTTAGCTTTCAGGCGTGGGGGGCCCTACAATGAGCAGTTCTTC. Translating it yields CASSLAFRRGGPYNEQFF. V usage is TRBV7-9 and J usage is TRBJ2-1; D is perhaps TRBD1 or TRBD2 (6 bases each). Germline V CDR1 and CDR2: SEHNR, FQNEAQ (reference sequence). Trimming took 0 bases from V and 2 from J, leaving 17 bases between them. The length of the CDR3 is 18 residues.